This T cell receptor (beta chain) comes out of a study of blood T cell repertoires in COVID-19. Study overall: Whether acute or convalescent, the COVID-19 samples came from the United States, Italy and Spain. Sources were T cells, B-cell-depleted T cells, or PBMCs; the material itself was cDNA or gDNA.

Seattle patient enrollment occurred during active infection, with longitudinal follow-up thereafter. The method was immunoSEQ multiplex PCR; TCRdb's version includes in-frame clones alone and lacks a portion of them. The profile shows around 160,000 clones, more than 80% of them singletons. Germline CDR1 SGHDN, CDR2 FVKESK. The length of the CDR3 is 14 residues. Trimming took 3 bases from V and 8 from J, leaving 13 bases between them. The source of this sequence is a woman aged 60-75 years with COVID-19, enrolled during active disease. The sequencing sample was made of peripheral blood. The gene calls are TRBV14 and TRBJ1-4; D is uncertain. CDR3 region: CASSHLGREEKLFF. CDR3 sequence (DNA): TGTGCCAGCAGCCATCTTGGACGGGAAGAAAAACTGTTTTTT.